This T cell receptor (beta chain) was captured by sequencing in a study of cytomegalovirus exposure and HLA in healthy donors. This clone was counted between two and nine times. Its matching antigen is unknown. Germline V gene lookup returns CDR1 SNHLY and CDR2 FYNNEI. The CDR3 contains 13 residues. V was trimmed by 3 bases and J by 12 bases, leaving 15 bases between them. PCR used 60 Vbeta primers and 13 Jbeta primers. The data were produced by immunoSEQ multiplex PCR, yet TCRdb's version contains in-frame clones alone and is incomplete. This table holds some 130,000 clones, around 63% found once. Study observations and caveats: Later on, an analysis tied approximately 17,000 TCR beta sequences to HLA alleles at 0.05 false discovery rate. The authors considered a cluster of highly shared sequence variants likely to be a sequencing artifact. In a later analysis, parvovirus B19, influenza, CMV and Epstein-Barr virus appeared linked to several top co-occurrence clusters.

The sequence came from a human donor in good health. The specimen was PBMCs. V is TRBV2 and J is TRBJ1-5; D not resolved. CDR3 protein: CASSDGLRRIQHF. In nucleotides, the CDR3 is TGTGCCAGCAGTGACGGGTTGAGGCGGATCCAGCATTTT.